The 7 T cell receptor beta chains reported below all come from one sample, sequenced in a study of T cell responses to AZD1222 COVID-19 vaccine. The data were produced by immunoSEQ multiplex PCR, yet TCRdb's version contains in-frame clones alone and is incomplete. The profile shows some 140,000 clones, roughly 93% of them singletons. This specimen consisted of peripheral blood, obtained on day 0 of AZD1222 vaccination. The receptors come from an adult in good health.

This rearrangement joins TRBV19 to TRBJ1-3, with D unclear. CDR1 is LNHDA and CDR2 is SQIVND in the germline V gene (reference sequence). The CDR3 runs 14 residues. Trimming left V 3 bases short and J 0 bases short, with 6 bases between. CDR3 nucleotides: TGTGCCAGTAGTATGTTGAGCTCTGGAAACACCATATATTTT. Its translation: CASSMLSSGNTIYF.

This chain joins TRBV6-4 and TRBJ1-5; unclear D gene. This CDR3 spans 16 amino acids. Per the germline V gene, CDR1 is MRHNA and CDR2 is SNTAGT. V lost 2 bases and J lost 4, with 15 bases in between. This CDR3 is CASSDPSTELNQPQHF. Written as DNA, the CDR3 is TGTGCCAGCAGTGACCCCTCAACAGAGTTAAATCAGCCCCAGCATTTT.

This chain joins TRBV27 and TRBJ1-3, with D possibly being TRBD1 (6 bases). Deletions cut 6 bases from V and 3 bases from J, with 15 bases between. The CDR3 covers 15 residues. Germline V CDR1 and CDR2: MNHEY, SMNVEV (reference sequence). The CDR3 region is CASRRQVGGGNTIYF. The CDR3 DNA is TGTGCCAGCAGGAGACAGGTCGGAGGTGGAAACACCATATATTTT.

V and J are TRBV4-1 and TRBJ2-7; a weak D match, TRBD1 (7 bases). The germline gives CDR1 MGHRA, CDR2 YSYEKL. The CDR3 contains 17 residues. V lost 0 bases and J lost 5, with 20 bases in between. The DNA of the CDR3 is TGCGCCAGCAGCCAAGACGAGTGGGGCAGGGGGGTCCACGAGCAGTACTTC. Encoded protein: CASSQDEWGRGVHEQYF.

The V and J genes are TRBV9 and TRBJ1-3; D is unclear. Per the germline V gene, CDR1 is SGDLS and CDR2 is YYNGEE. V dropped 3 bases and J dropped 7 bases, with 17 bases sitting between them. CDR3 length: 15 residues. The CDR3 DNA reads as TGTGCCAGCAGCGCAACGGAGGGCTTCACGAACACCATATATTTT. Translating gives CASSATEGFTNTIYF.

The chain joins TRBV6-2 or TRBV6-3 to TRBJ2-3; tentatively, D is TRBD2 (5 bases). The germline V gene has CDR1 MNHEY and CDR2 SVGEGT. V was clipped by 5 bases and J by 6 bases, with 9 bases between them. The CDR3 contains 12 residues. The chain's CDR3 is CASSPTGDTQYF. For the CDR3, the DNA is TGTGCCAGCAGTCCAACGGGGGATACGCAGTATTTT.

The chain recombines TRBV5-8 with TRBJ2-4; D is perhaps TRBD1 (6 bases). The CDR3 has 16 amino acids. Germline loops: CDR1 SGHTS, CDR2 YDEGEE. The germline V and J ends were trimmed by 7 bases and 0 bases, with 17 bases remaining between them. The CDR3 bases are TGTGCCAGCCCCAGGAACAGGGTAATAGCCAAAAACATTCAGTACTTC. It translates to CASPRNRVIAKNIQYF.